In its sample, the clone carrying this T cell receptor (beta chain) was seen a few times. Its antigen is undetermined. Gene names follow the mouse nomenclature. The read stops 4 residues short of the end of the CDR3; the missing end is completed from the germline J gene. RNA extraction and reverse transcription yielded cDNA as sequencing template. Sequenced by immunoSEQ multiplex PCR; TCRdb stores in-frame clones only, minus some. The sample yields approximately 110,000 clones, without any singletons. The sample originates from a study of CD8+ T cells in alopecia areata. Regarding the study as a whole: Patients shared TCRs less clearly than mice did, possibly for HLA-related reasons.

Germline lookup yields CDR1 MNHDT and CDR2 YYDKIL. This CDR3 is 15 amino acids long. Trimming pared 8 bases from V and 0 bases from J, leaving 14 bases between. This receptor was taken from a C3H/HeJ mouse with alopecia areata. These mice share the MHC haplotype H2-k. V is TRBV17 and J is TRBJ2-1, with D perhaps TRBD1 (6 bases). The sequencing sample was made of lesional skin. Here the CDR3 reads CASGLTGYNYAEQFF. The DNA read from the CDR3 is TGTGCTAGCGGTCTGACAGGATATAACTATGCT.